This TCR beta chain was captured in a study of control samples from healthy donors and cancer patients. Method: immunoSEQ multiplex PCR; TCRdb's copy keeps in-frame clones and lacks some. The sample has fewer than 20,000 clones; 85% to 90% are singletons. Unmatched junction bases numbered 3, after V lost 5 bases and J lost 1 base. This CDR3 is built from 15 residues. CDR1 is SGHRS, CDR2 YFSETQ, per germline. The origin of this receptor is a man in his 60s with head and neck cancer. Sequencing was carried out using PBMCs. This chain uses TRBV5-1 with TRBJ2-2, with 9 bases identical to TRBD1. CDR3 region: CASRGTGLNTGELFF. CDR3 DNA sequence: TGCGCCAGCAGGGGGACAGGGCTGAACACCGGGGAGCTGTTTTTT.